The clone carrying this T cell receptor beta chain was observed a few times. PCR amplification relied on 60 Vbeta primers (plus 13 Jbeta primers). TCRdb's table, derived via immunoSEQ multiplex PCR, lists solely in-frame clones and lacks some. The sample yields some 150,000 clones, over 60% seen once. The source of the sample is a study of cytomegalovirus exposure and HLA in healthy donors. This CDR3 contains 15 residues. With 3 bases removed from V and 5 bases from J, the gap between germline ends came to 16 bases. Germline V gives CDR1 MDHEN, CDR2 SYDVKM. Input material: PBMCs. The clonotype comes from a man aged 40-49 years in good health and CMV-seronegative. This chain joins TRBV28 and TRBJ1-1; possibly TRBD1 for D (5 bases). CDR3 protein: CASSFFGKGRTEAFF. The CDR3 DNA reads TGTGCCAGCAGTTTCTTCGGTAAGGGGAGGACTGAAGCTTTCTTT. Full variable domain (remainder filled in from reference TRBV28 and TRBJ1-1): DVKVTQSSRYLVKRTGEKVFLECVQDMDHENMFWYRQDPGLGLRLIYFSYDVKMKEKGDIPEGYSVSREKKERFSLILESASTNQTSMYLCASSFFGKGRTEAFFGQGTRLTVV.